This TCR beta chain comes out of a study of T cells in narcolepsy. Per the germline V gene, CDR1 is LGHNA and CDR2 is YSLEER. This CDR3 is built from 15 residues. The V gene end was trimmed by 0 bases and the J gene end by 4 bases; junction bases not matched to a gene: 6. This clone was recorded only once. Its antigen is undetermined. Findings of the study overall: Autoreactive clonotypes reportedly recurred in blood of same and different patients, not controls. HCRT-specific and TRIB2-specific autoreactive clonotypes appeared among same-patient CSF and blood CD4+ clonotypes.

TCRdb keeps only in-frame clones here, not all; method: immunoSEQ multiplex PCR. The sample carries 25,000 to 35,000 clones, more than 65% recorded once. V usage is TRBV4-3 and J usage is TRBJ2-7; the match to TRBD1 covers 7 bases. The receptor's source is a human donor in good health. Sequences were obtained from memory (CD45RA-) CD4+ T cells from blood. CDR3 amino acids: CASSQDRTGGYEQYF. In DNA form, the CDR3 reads TGCGCCAGCAGCCAAGACCGGACAGGAGGTTACGAGCAGTACTTC.